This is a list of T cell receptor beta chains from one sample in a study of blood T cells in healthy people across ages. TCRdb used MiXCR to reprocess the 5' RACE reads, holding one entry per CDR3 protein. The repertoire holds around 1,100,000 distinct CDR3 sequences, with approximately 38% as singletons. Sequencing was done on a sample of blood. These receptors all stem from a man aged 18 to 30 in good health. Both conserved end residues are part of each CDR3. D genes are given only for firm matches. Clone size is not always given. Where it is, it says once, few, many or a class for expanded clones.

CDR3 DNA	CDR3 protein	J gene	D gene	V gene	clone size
TGTGCCAGCAGCGGAGCTTTGGCGGGCCGGCAGTTCTTC	CASSGALAGRQFF	TRBJ2-1	NA	TRBV7-2	NA
TGTGCCAGCAGTGGGCAGGGTAGAGAGACCCAGTACTTC	CASSGQGRETQYF	TRBJ2-5	NA	TRBV2	NA
TGCGCCAGCAGCGCTAAGTCAACTAATGAAAAACTGTTTTTT	CASSAKSTNEKLFF	TRBJ1-4	NA	TRBV5-1	NA
TGTGCCAGCAGCCAAGATCAAGCCGACTACGCGAATACGCAGTATTTT	CASSQDQADYANTQYF	TRBJ2-3	NA	TRBV4-2	NA
TGCGCCAGCAGCCAAGAAACCTTTGGGGCCAACGTCCTGACTTTC	CASSQETFGANVLTF	TRBJ2-6	NA	TRBV4-3	NA
TGTGCGGTGAGGAGGACTGAAGCTTTCTTT	CAVRRTEAFF	TRBJ1-1	NA	TRBV7-2	NA
TGTGCCAGCAGAACCGGGACATCAAATTCACCCCTCCACTTT	CASRTGTSNSPLHF	TRBJ1-6	NA	TRBV2	NA
TGCGCCAGCAGCCAAGATGGGGCAGAGAACTATGACTACACCTTC	CASSQDGAENYDYTF	TRBJ1-2	NA	TRBV4-1	NA
TGTGCCAGCAGCTGGGGACAGGGACAGACCGGGGAGCTGTTTTTT	CASSWGQGQTGELFF	TRBJ2-2	TRBD1	TRBV7-9	few
TGTGCCAGCAGTTTATCGGGGCAGGGCTGGTATGGCTACACCTTC	CASSLSGQGWYGYTF	TRBJ1-2	NA	TRBV28	NA